The text below deals with one T cell receptor beta chain. Per the original data handling: Researchers report that nucleated cell counts were estimated from reference gene primer amplification. Clones were sequenced by immunoSEQ multiplex PCR, and TCRdb holds only the in-frame ones, with some missing. The DNA was the basis for D and trimming; V, J and clone size are from that table. This table has a few hundred thousand clones, 88% appearing once. The data are from a study of blood T cell repertoires in COVID-19. Across the whole study: The United States, Italy and Spain supplied acute and convalescent COVID-19 samples. Sample material is recorded as cDNA or gDNA derived from T cells, B-cell-depleted T cells, or PBMCs.

Material for sequencing was peripheral blood. This TCR was sampled from a human donor in a cohort sampled during active COVID-19.

CDR3 in DNA: TGTGCCAGCAGCGGTAGCGGGGGGGCCCTCTACAATGAGCAGTTCTTC. It yields the protein CASSGSGGALYNEQFF. The V gene is TRBV9, the J gene TRBJ2-1; 11 positions match TRBD2. Germline V gene sequence: CDR1 SGDLS, CDR2 YYNGEE. With 3 bases clipped from V and 3 bases from J, the junction kept 5 bases outside the gene matches. This CDR3 comprises 16 residues.